This T cell receptor beta chain is drawn from a study of cytomegalovirus exposure and HLA in healthy donors (dated by TCRdb to the late 2010s). For the wider study: An earlier analysis of 587 of the donors reported around 280 Gb of sequence data and about 120 million unique TCR beta sequences obtained from 180 million or so T cells. About 280 gigabases of sequencing data and 75 million to 85 million unique TCR sequences made up an early release that covered nearly 650 HLA-typed donors. The genetic ancestry cluster associated with self-reported Caucasian donors included about 84% of the 350 to 500 genotyped donors. The study aimed to test whether cataloging public T cell receptors could reveal signatures of past pathogen exposure. The T cell repertoires of around 730 subjects were profiled by immunosequencing and related to cytomegalovirus serostatus. Besides the first cohort of approximately 710 subjects, a separate validation cohort made up of roughly 120 different subjects was used. To predict cytomegalovirus infection status, the study combined high-throughput TCR immunosequencing, statistical association of individual TCRs with disease status, and machine learning. To study patterns of TCR occurrence, a later analysis re-analyzed previously published TCR beta repertoires from 550 to 800 donors and added high-resolution HLA genotyping. Rather than drawing on any new phenotypic data, the later analysis identified candidate immune exposures from TCR beta sequences and the way those sequences occurred across donors. To decide whether each TCR beta V gene segment behaved as functional or pseudogenic, an earlier analysis of 587 of the donors relied on high-throughput TCR beta sequencing. Donor age, sex, ethnicity and CMV serostatus were collected together with the repertoire data. A later genetic analysis used genome-wide SNP genotypes for about three fifths of the 666 donors, treating that subset as a discovery cohort. All discovery cohort repertoires had been generated using a single sequencing platform. Class I and class II HLA loci were covered by the typing at four-digit resolution. The number of donors typed differed by locus, with 629-630 for A, B, C, DRB1 and DQB1, roughly 520 for DQA1, 600 to 610 for DPA1, and over 400 for DPB1. A few DR-DQ haplotypes were treated as single units for association and clustering because of strong linkage in the cohort. Across roughly 420 genotyped donors of the cohort, an average of approximately 240,000 unique TCR beta nucleotide sequences per donor were sequenced, and 15% to 20% of those sequences were non-productive.

The cohort consisted of hundreds of healthy bone marrow donors. All cohort members were sampled while nominally healthy, although unrecorded immune exposures were likely present. The donor was CMV seropositive and belonged to the group of 250 to 300 seropositive cohort members. Every donor gave a peripheral blood sample, and the peripheral blood mononuclear cells from that sample were used for TCR beta sequencing. The Qiagen DNeasy Blood Extraction Kit was used to extract genomic DNA from the blood cell samples. The method behind the library was the immunoSEQ multiplex PCR assay. For the multiplex PCR, a mixture combining 60 forward primers for TCR Vbeta segments and 13 reverse primers for TCR Jbeta segments was used. The CDR3 region of rearranged TCR beta genes was amplified from genomic DNA with a multiplex PCR assay. Amplified TCR beta libraries were sequenced as 87-base-pair reads on the Illumina HiSeq System. The study's processing was this. Across the roughly 670 repertoires, a later analysis counted approximately 83 million unique TCR beta chains, about 10 million of which were shared by at least two donors. Raw reads were error-corrected and collapsed into unique sequences with a nearest-neighbor algorithm that merged closely related sequences to remove PCR and sequencing errors. To assign V, D and J gene segments, CDR3 sequences were aligned to IMGT reference sequences. For a sequence to be retained, at least a six-nucleotide match to both a V gene segment and a J gene segment was required. Rearrangements were classified as productive when the CDR3 lacked stop codons and remained in frame with V and J, and all other rearrangements were classified as non-productive. CDR3 was defined according to IMGT convention as the region running from the second conserved V-encoded cysteine to the conserved J-encoded phenylalanine. In an earlier analysis of more than 550 of the donors, sequences lacking an unambiguous match to a single V gene segment were excluded. In an earlier analysis of roughly 600 of the donors, a V segment was called functional when productive rearrangements were above 56.7%, and segregating when the standard deviation between donors exceeded 5%. A statistical classification framework was built to diagnose cytomegalovirus status from the catalog of TCR beta chain sequences. V and J gene assignment, in a later analysis, came from comparing TCR nucleotide sequences with IMGT/GENE-DB human TR gene sequences. A later analysis assigned CDR3 sequences and most-parsimonious VDJ recombination scenarios with the TCRdist pipeline. In a later analysis, every TCR beta chain was defined by the combination of its CDR3 amino acid sequence and its V-gene family, and reads without a unique V-gene family were dropped. In a later analysis, 450 to 600 highly shared, low-generation-probability nucleotide sequences were removed to address suspected cross-contamination and a sequencing artifact. In a later analysis, a clonal expansion index for each public chain was calculated from normalized within-repertoire ranks of inferred template counts. Generation probabilities in a later analysis came from a VDJ recombination model fitted to out-of-frame rearrangements, and those results were checked against IGoR. In a later analysis, TCR-TCR, TCR-HLA and TCR-CMV co-occurrence was scored with hypergeometric tests, and a repertoire-size bias correction was applied to TCR pairs. In a later analysis, false discovery rates were estimated by permuting HLA or CMV assignments 20 times. A later analysis grouped co-occurring TCRs with DBSCAN, adding TCRdist sequence similarity when clustering within HLA-allele-positive subsets. For co-occurrence clustering, repertoires with fewer than 30,000 or more than 120,000 public chains were excluded, along with four or five repertoires with anomalous nucleotide sharing. Here the immuneACCESS table is served through TCRdb, limited to in-frame sequences with V and J called. Missing clones are a known gap in these copies; in checked studies unresolved V genes cover under half, and the rest lacks a known reason. The V and J calls and clone size are taken from that table; D and trimming were inferred from the DNA. The sample includes approximately 130,000 clones, with 85% to 90% observed a single time. The ten top clones hold over 6.5% of the sample.

Remarks on this clone: This receptor's antigen is unknown. Base qualities were left out, and no much larger clone turns up one base away.

Here is what the overall study found, with its caveats: Compared with equally common non-associated chains, HLA-associated TCR beta chains in a later analysis were more clonally expanded and had lower generation probabilities. In a later analysis, most CMV-associated TCR beta chains were found to appear HLA-restricted, with HLA associations seemingly driven largely by CMV exposure. In vitro tests confirmed that three of the cytomegalovirus-associated TCR beta chains recognize cytomegalovirus antigens. HLA typing was unavailable for some donors at each locus, so association tests used only the typed subset. Across donors, most TCR sequences were observed very rarely, whereas some public TCRs were present in many individuals. A later genetic analysis reported fewer N-insertions in productive TCRs among donors in an Asian-associated ancestry cluster than the approximately 700-donor mean. The classifier was reported to diagnose cytomegalovirus status with high specificity and sensitivity in both the original and validation cohorts. Correlated functional status among segregating V segments might reflect linkage disequilibrium, but an unknown experimental factor could not be ruled out. Specific HLA alleles were associated with 16,951 TCR beta sequences at a false discovery rate of 0.05 in a later analysis. Roughly uniform sequencing depth across donors was assumed in presence/absence analyses, although this assumption may not hold. Immune exposure information for the cohort was limited to CMV serostatus. According to the authors, the approach could potentially be generalized to other disease states and immunological phenotypes. Because the 87-base-pair reads could not distinguish some IMGT-functional V segments, including TRBV6-2 and TRBV6-3, those segments were excluded. Because counts were too low, roughly 16 rarely observed V segments, including chromosome 9 orphons, were left out of the earlier analysis of a few hundred of the donors. According to a later analysis, TCR association rates differed among HLA loci, with DRB1 alleles showing the most associated TCRs and HLA-C alleles showing the fewest. Assigning TCR associations to individual alleles was difficult when HLA alleles, especially DR and DQ, strongly co-occurred. A cluster of highly shared sequence variants was judged likely to be a technical artifact of the sequencing pipeline. An earlier analysis of approximately 570 of the donors showed that most TCR beta V segments appeared in productive rearrangements either about 90% or about 30% of the time, which broadly matched IMGT annotations. In the study, approximately 160 TCR beta chains were listed as associated with cytomegalovirus. Several of the top co-occurrence clusters appeared to be linked to parvovirus B19, influenza, CMV and Epstein-Barr virus, according to a later analysis. V-gene and J-gene trimming of TCR beta chains was associated with a missense DCLRE1C variant in a later genetic analysis, and the association was replicated in an independent cohort. This cohort had only TCR beta chains sequenced, and the lack of alpha or paired-chain data limited which features could be detected. A further reported finding was that TCR beta sequences accurately predicted the HLA-A and HLA-B alleles for most subjects in the first cohort.

The CDR3 measures 14 amino acids from cysteine to phenylalanine. The sequence is cut down to CDR3 DNA, 42 bases in frame from base 1. V is clipped by 2 bases and J by 1 base, and the sequence between their germline boundaries is 8 bases long. Taken from the germline V gene (reference sequence), the CDR1 and CDR2 loops are SEHNR and FQNEAQ. Sequencing was performed on PBMCs. This clonotype was sampled from a woman aged 25 to 45 in good health and CMV-seropositive. The rearranged chain carries TRBV7-9 and TRBJ2-5, and possibly TRBD1, on 6 matching bases. The bases are TGTGCCAGCAGCTTAAGGGACACCCAAGAGACCCAGTACTTC. Its coded protein is CASSLRDTQETQYF. Joined to the reference TRBV7-9 and TRBJ2-5 proteins, this CDR3 gives the full variable domain: DTGVSQNPRHKITKRGQNVTFRCDPISEHNRLYWYRQTLGQGPEFLTYFQNEAQLEKSRLLSDRFSAERPKGSFSTLEIQRTEQGDSAMYLCASSLRDTQETQYFGPGTRLLVL.